These 13 T cell receptor beta chains were all obtained from the same sample, sequenced in a study of blood T cell repertoires in COVID-19 (dated by TCRdb to 2019 to 2021). Receptor libraries were prepared by the immunoSEQ multiplex PCR assay. The source is immuneACCESS, and TCRdb retained only in-frame sequences with V and J called. Part of the clones is not carried over; for the studies checked, unresolved V genes explain less than half of this, and the remainder is unexplained. Recorded for this sample are under 250,000 clones; over 75% of them occurred a single time. Approximately 7.9% of the sample rests with the top ten. Input material: peripheral blood. The receptors derive from a woman aged 80 or over with acute or convalescent COVID-19.

The chain combines TRBV4-1 with TRBJ2-2, with 7 nucleotides matching TRBD2. CDR3 size: 18 residues. The V segment lost 0 bases and the J segment 1 base; nucleotides outside the gene matches: 8. CDR1 is MGHRA, CDR2 YSYEKL, per germline. CDR3 coding DNA: TGCGCCAGCAGCCAAGAGAGTGGGGGGGTCATGAACACCGGGGAGCTGTTTTTT. Translation: CASSQESGGVMNTGELFF.

The V gene is TRBV9, the J gene TRBJ2-1; 7 bases are a match to TRBD1. CDR1 and CDR2 from the germline V gene are SGDLS and YYNGEE. The CDR3 runs 15 residues. V lost 3 bases and J lost 4; bases outside the gene matches: 7. This CDR3 is CASSAIRDSYNEQFF. DNA for the CDR3: TGTGCCAGCAGCGCGATCCGGGACAGTTACAATGAGCAGTTCTTC.

The chain has TRBV19 and TRBJ1-6; D perhaps matches TRBD1 (5 bases). The CDR3 consists of 14 residues. V lost 7 bases, J lost 9 bases, and 16 bases lay in between. Germline V CDR1 and CDR2: LNHDA, SQIVND (reference sequence). The CDR3: CASTDRGDGSPLHF. The CDR3 DNA reads TGTGCCAGTACCGATAGGGGTGATGGTTCACCCCTCCACTTT.

V usage is TRBV28 and J usage is TRBJ2-1, with D possibly being TRBD2 (6 bases). Germline V gene lookup returns CDR1 MDHEN and CDR2 SYDVKM. CDR3 length equals 13 residues. The germline V and J ends were trimmed by 2 bases and 11 bases, with 13 bases remaining between them. CDR3: CASSLEDRTKQFF. CDR3 coding DNA: TGTGCCAGCAGTTTAGAGGATCGGACTAAGCAGTTCTTC.

The chain couples TRBV2 to TRBJ1-1; D is possibly TRBD1 (6 bases). V lost 9 bases and J 5 bases, leaving 19 bases between the germline ends. In germline, CDR1 is SNHLY, CDR2 FYNNEI. The CDR3 has 14 residues. The CDR3 sequence is CASVSEGVVTEAFF. CDR3 nucleotides: TGTGCCAGTGTTAGTGAGGGGGTCGTGACTGAAGCTTTCTTT. Complete variable domain (other parts from reference TRBV2 and TRBJ1-1): EPEVTQTPSHQVTQMGQEVILRCVPISNHLYFYWYRQILGQKVEFLVSFYNNEISEKSEIFDDQFSVERPDGSNFTLKIRSTKLEDSAMYFCASVSEGVVTEAFFGQGTRLTVV.

This chain links TRBV7-9 with TRBJ2-7, with 9 nucleotides matching TRBD1. After removal of 8 bases from V and 3 bases from J, the junction contained 5 bases not matched to a gene. The CDR3 is 13 residues long. Looked up from germline, CDR1 is SEHNR and CDR2 is FQNEAQ (reference sequence). The CDR3 loop reads CASALGQGYEQYF. The CDR3 region has the DNA TGTGCCAGCGCCTTGGGACAGGGCTACGAGCAGTACTTC.

The chain links TRBV19 to TRBJ2-5; TRBD1 agrees at 9 bases. Losses at the gene ends were 2 bases for V and 4 bases for J; bases not matched to a gene: 8. Germline-derived CDR1 and CDR2 are LNHDA and SQIVND (reference sequence). This CDR3 comprises 16 residues. CDR3 nucleotide sequence: TGTGCCAGTAGTATACCCGGGACAGGGCGGAGAGAGACCCAGTACTTC. Protein sequence: CASSIPGTGRRETQYF. Based on the CDR3 plus reference TRBV19 and TRBJ2-5, the full variable domain is DGGITQSPKYLFRKEGQNVTLSCEQNLNHDAMYWYRQDPGQGLRLIYYSQIVNDFQKGDIAEGYSVSREKKESFPLTVTSAQKNPTAFYLCASSIPGTGRRETQYFGPGTRLLVL.

This clone was observed a handful of times. The chain combines TRBV30 with TRBJ2-7, with 12 positions matching TRBD2. This CDR3 contains 15 residues. V trimming: 0 bases; J trimming: 5 bases; junction bases outside the gene matches: 5. The V gene's germline CDR1 is GTSNPN and CDR2 SVGIG (reference sequence). This CDR3 is CAWSVRLAGAHEQYF. The CDR3 DNA sequence: TGTGCCTGGAGTGTACGACTAGCGGGAGCCCACGAGCAGTACTTC.

This chain links TRBV5-8 with TRBJ1-1, with 7 bases matching TRBD1. Germline V gene sequence: CDR1 SGHTS, CDR2 YDEGEE. The CDR3 is 16 amino acids. V dropped 5 bases and J dropped 2; count of bases not matched to a gene: 12. Here the CDR3 reads CASSRALGTVNTEAFF. In nucleotides, the CDR3 is TGTGCCAGCAGTCGGGCCTTGGGGACAGTTAACACTGAAGCTTTCTTT. The full variable domain, rest sourced from reference TRBV5-8 and TRBJ1-1, is EAGVTQSPTHLIKTRGQQATLRCSPISGHTSVYWYQQALGLGLQFLLWYDEGEERNRGNFPPRFSGRQFPNYSSELNVNALELEDSALYLCASSRALGTVNTEAFFGQGTRLTVV.

The V call is TRBV6-5, the J call TRBJ1-5; D is uncertain. Germline CDR1 is MNHEY and CDR2 is SVGAGI. The V end lost 5 bases, the J end lost 5 bases, and 7 bases lay between the germline ends. This CDR3 is 12 amino acids long. CDR3 amino acids: CASSNRDQPQHF. CDR3 DNA: TGTGCCAGCAGTAACAGAGATCAGCCCCAGCATTTT.

V is TRBV5-6 and J is TRBJ2-5, with 8 bases identical to TRBD2. The CDR3 consists of 13 residues. J was trimmed by 5 bases and V by 5 bases; bases with no gene match: 5. CDR1 SGHDT and CDR2 YYEEEE come from the germline V gene. The CDR3 region is CASSPAGVETQYF. The CDR3 nucleotides read TGTGCCAGCAGTCCAGCGGGGGTGGAGACCCAGTACTTC.

The chain has TRBV5-8 and TRBJ2-5; D remains ambiguous. Germline values: CDR1 SGHTS, CDR2 YDEGEE. The CDR3 runs 13 residues. Trimming took 3 bases from V and 2 from J, leaving 8 bases between them. CDR3 in DNA: TGTGCCAGCAGCTGGCGGATACAAGAGACCCAGTACTTC. Its protein product is CASSWRIQETQYF.

The rearrangement links TRBV5-6 to TRBJ2-3; 9 positions match TRBD2. V lost 3 bases, J lost 0 bases, and 5 bases stayed unmatched. This CDR3 comprises 16 residues. Germline V gene data show CDR1 as SGHDT and CDR2 as YYEEEE. The CDR3 is CASSSPRGGSTDTQYF. CDR3 bases: TGTGCCAGCAGCTCCCCGCGGGGGGGGAGCACAGATACGCAGTATTTT.